This T cell receptor beta chain was recorded in a study of blood T cell repertoires in COVID-19. Trimming shortened V by 4 bases and J by 1 base, and 15 bases separated the two germline ends. Per the germline V gene, CDR1 is LGHNA and CDR2 is YSLEER. This CDR3 has 16 amino acids. Data came from immunoSEQ multiplex PCR; TCRdb stores just in-frame clones and leaves some out. The table lists more than 150,000 clones, more than 75% of them singletons. Input material: peripheral blood. V and J are TRBV4-3 and TRBJ2-3; maybe TRBD2 (5 bases). The source of this sequence is a woman aged 18-29 years who had recovered from COVID-19. The CDR3 nucleotides read TGCGCCAGCAGCCCAAGGACTCTGCGAGGCACAGATACGCAGTATTTT. It translates to CASSPRTLRGTDTQYF.